This T cell receptor (beta chain) derives from a study of molecular identifiers for immune sequencing clone quantification. This clonotype has more than one count but fewer than ten. Via MiXCR, TCRdb re-called the PCR reads, giving one row per CDR3 protein. The sample consists of about 89,000 distinct CDR3 sequences, roughly 19% of them appearing once. CDR3 length: 15 residues. V gave up 0 bases and J gave up 7 bases; unmatched junction bases: 9. Germline V gene data show CDR1 as DFQATT and CDR2 as SNEGSKA (reference sequence). Libraries from naive CD8 cells were generated from about 20,000 to 1,000,000 sorted cells (with 10%, 30% or 50% RNA). Naive CD8 T cells were sorted as CD8+CD4-CCR7+CD45RA+.

The rearrangement links TRBV20-1 to TRBJ2-7; TRBD2 matches at 10 bases. Sequencing used naive CD8+ T cells from blood, with Jurkat cell RNA spiked in. The subset denotes: FACS-sorted CD8+CD4-CCR7+CD45RA+ naive T cells. This sequence was found in a human donor in good health. Some libraries in this study had Jurkat cell RNA spiked in. CDR3 in amino acids: CSARDRLAGVGEQYF. The CDR3 DNA reads as TGCAGTGCTAGAGATAGGCTAGCGGGAGTAGGGGAGCAGTACTTC.